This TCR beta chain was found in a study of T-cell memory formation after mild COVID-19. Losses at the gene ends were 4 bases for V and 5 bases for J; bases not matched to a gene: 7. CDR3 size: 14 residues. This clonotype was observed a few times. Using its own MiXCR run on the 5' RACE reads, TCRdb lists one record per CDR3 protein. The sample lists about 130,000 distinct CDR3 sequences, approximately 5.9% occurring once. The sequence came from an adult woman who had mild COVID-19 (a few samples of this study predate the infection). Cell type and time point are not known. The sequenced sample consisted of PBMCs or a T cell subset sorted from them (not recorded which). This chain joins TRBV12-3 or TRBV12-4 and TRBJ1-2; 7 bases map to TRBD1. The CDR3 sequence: CASSSRGGGYGYTF. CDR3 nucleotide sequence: TGTGCCAGCAGTTCCAGGGGGGGTGGTTATGGCTACACCTTC.